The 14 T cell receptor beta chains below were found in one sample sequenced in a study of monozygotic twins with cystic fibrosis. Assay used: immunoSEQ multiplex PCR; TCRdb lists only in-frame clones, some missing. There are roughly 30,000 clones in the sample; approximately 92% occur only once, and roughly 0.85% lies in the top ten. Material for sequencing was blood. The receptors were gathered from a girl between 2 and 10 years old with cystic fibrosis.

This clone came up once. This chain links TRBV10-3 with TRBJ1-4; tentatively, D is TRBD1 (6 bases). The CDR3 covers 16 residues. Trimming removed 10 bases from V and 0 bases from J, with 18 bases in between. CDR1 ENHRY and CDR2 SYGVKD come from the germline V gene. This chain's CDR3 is CATQPGQTSTNEKLFF. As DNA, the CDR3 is TGTGCCACCCAACCTGGACAGACTTCAACTAATGAAAAACTGTTTTTT.

CDR3 protein: CASSFGQGEDTQYF. Here the CDR3 DNA reads TGTGCCAGCAGTTTCGGACAGGGGGAGGATACGCAGTATTTT. The chain joins TRBV6-5 to TRBJ2-3, with TRBD1 identical over 10 bases. V was clipped by 4 bases and J by 6 bases; unmatched bases: 4. Germline CDR1 MNHEY, CDR2 SVGAGI. There are 14 residues in the CDR3.

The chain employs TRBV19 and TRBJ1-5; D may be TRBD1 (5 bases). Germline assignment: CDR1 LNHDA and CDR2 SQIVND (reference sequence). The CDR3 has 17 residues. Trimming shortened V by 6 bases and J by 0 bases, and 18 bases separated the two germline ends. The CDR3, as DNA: TGTGCCAGTAGGAGTTTCCAGGGCGGTCTTAGCAATCAGCCCCAGCATTTT. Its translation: CASRSFQGGLSNQPQHF.

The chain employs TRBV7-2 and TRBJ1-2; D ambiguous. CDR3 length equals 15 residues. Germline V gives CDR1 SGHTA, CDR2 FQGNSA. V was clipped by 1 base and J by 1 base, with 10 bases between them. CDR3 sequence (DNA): TGTGCCAGCAGCTTAGGGTTTGCGGTTAACTATGGCTACACCTTC. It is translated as CASSLGFAVNYGYTF.

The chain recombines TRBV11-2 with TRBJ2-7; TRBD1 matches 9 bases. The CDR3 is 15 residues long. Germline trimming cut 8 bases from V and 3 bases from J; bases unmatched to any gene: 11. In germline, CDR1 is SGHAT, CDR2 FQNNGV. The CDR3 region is CASSHGTGTIYEQYF. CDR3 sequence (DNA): TGTGCCAGCTCCCACGGGACAGGGACCATCTACGAGCAGTACTTC.

The CDR3 loop is CASSTFRTGVSDGYTF. Here the CDR3 DNA reads TGTGCCAGTAGTACCTTTAGGACAGGGGTGTCCGATGGCTACACCTTC. V gene TRBV19 combines with J gene TRBJ1-2; 9 positions agree with TRBD1. The CDR3 has 16 residues. CDR1 is LNHDA and CDR2 is SQIVND in the germline V gene (reference sequence). The junction had 12 bases not matched to a gene; V was cut back by 4 bases and J by 6 bases.

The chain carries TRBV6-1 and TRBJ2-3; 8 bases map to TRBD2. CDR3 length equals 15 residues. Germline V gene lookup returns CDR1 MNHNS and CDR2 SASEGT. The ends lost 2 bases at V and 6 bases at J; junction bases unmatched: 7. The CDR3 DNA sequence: TGTGCCAGCAGTGAAAAGGCGGGAGGACCGGATACGCAGTATTTT. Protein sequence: CASSEKAGGPDTQYF.

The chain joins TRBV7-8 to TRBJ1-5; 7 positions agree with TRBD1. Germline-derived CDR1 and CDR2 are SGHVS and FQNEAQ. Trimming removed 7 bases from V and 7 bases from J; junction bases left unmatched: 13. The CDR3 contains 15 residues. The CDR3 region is CASTPGATGVQPQHF. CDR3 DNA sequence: TGTGCCAGCACCCCGGGGGCTACAGGGGTACAGCCCCAGCATTTT.

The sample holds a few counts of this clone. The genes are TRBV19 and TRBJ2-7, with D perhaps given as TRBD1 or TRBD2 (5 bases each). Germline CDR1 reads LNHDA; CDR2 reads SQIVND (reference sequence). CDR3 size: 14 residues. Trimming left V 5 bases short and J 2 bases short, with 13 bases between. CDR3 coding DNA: TGTGCCAGTAGTCCTACCGGGACCACCTACGAGCAGTACTTC. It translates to CASSPTGTTYEQYF. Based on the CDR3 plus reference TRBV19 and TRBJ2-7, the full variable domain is DGGITQSPKYLFRKEGQNVTLSCEQNLNHDAMYWYRQDPGQGLRLIYYSQIVNDFQKGDIAEGYSVSREKKESFPLTVTSAQKNPTAFYLCASSPTGTTYEQYFGPGTRLTVT.

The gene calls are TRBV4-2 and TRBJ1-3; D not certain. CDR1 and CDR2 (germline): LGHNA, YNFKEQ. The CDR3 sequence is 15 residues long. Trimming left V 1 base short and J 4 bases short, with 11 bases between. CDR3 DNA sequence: TGTGCCAGCAGCCAAGGAACCGGGCGAGGAAACACCATATATTTT. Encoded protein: CASSQGTGRGNTIYF.

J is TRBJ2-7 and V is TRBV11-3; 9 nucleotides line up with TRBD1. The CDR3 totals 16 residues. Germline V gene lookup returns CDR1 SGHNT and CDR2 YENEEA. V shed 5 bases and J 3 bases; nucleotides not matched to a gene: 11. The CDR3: CASSREMGQGNYEQYF. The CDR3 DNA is TGTGCCAGCAGCCGAGAGATGGGACAGGGAAACTACGAGCAGTACTTC.

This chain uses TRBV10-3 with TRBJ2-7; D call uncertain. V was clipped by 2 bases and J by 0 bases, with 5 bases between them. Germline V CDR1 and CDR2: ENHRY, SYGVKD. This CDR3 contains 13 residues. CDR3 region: CAISEVSSYEQYF. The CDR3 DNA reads TGTGCCATCAGTGAGGTGAGCTCCTACGAGCAGTACTTC.

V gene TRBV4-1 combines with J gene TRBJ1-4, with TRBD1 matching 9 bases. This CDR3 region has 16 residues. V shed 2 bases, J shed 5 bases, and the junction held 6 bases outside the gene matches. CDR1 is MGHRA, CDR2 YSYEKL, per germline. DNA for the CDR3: TGCGCCAGCAGCCAACTGGGGACAGGGAAGAATGAAAAACTGTTTTTT. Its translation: CASSQLGTGKNEKLFF.

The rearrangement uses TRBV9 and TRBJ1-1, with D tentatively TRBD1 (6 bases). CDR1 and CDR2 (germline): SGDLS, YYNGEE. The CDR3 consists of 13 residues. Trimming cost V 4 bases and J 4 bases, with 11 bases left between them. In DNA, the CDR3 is TGTGCCAGCAGCACAGGGAGAGGCACTGAAGCTTTCTTT. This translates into CASSTGRGTEAFF. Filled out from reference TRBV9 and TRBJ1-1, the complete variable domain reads DSGVTQTPKHLITATGQRVTLRCSPRSGDLSVYWYQQSLDQGLQFLIQYYNGEERAKGNILERFSAQQFPDLHSELNLSSLELGDSALYFCASSTGRGTEAFFGQGTRLTVV.